This T cell receptor (beta chain) was recovered during a study of blood T cells in healthy people across ages. Primed by a sample-barcoded 5' primer and a J-beta primer mix, a second PCR proceeded for about 7 to 11 cycles. All samples gave at least 2.5 million CDR3-containing paired-end reads. TCRdb reprocessed the 5' RACE reads with MiXCR, giving one entry per CDR3 protein. This sample has about 540,000 distinct CDR3 sequences; around 24% occur once, and the top ten carry roughly 9.4%. This CDR3 has 15 amino acids. Germline V gene sequence: CDR1 MNHEY, CDR2 SVGEGT. With 5 bases removed from V and 4 bases from J, the gap between germline ends came to 18 bases. These data were likewise used in another study, on T cells of mothers and their children.

This clonotype was sampled from a boy under 18 in good health. The specimen sequenced was blood. The gene calls are TRBV6-2 or TRBV6-3 and TRBJ2-7; no reliable D call. The CDR3: CASSTPRAQNYEQYF. The CDR3, as DNA: TGTGCCAGCAGTACCCCCCGGGCCCAAAATTACGAGCAGTACTTC.